The clone carrying this T cell receptor (beta chain) came up a few times. These data originate in a study of cytotoxic CD8 clonotypes in ibrutinib-treated CLL. Here immunoSEQ multiplex PCR was the method, and the copy in TCRdb shows in-frame clones only, minus some. The sample lists roughly 180,000 clones, around 80% occurring once. V lost 4 bases and J lost 0; bases outside the gene matches: 11. This CDR3 is built from 17 residues. Germline V gives CDR1 SGHDT, CDR2 YYEEEE. The receptor was derived from a human donor with chronic lymphocytic leukemia. This specimen was PBMCs, taken after 24 months of ibrutinib treatment. The chain employs TRBV5-6 and TRBJ1-1, with 8 bases matching TRBD1. Here the CDR3 DNA reads TGTGCCAGCAGCCGGCAGGGGGCGTTCGGAATGAACACTGAAGCTTTCTTT. It yields the protein CASSRQGAFGMNTEAFF.